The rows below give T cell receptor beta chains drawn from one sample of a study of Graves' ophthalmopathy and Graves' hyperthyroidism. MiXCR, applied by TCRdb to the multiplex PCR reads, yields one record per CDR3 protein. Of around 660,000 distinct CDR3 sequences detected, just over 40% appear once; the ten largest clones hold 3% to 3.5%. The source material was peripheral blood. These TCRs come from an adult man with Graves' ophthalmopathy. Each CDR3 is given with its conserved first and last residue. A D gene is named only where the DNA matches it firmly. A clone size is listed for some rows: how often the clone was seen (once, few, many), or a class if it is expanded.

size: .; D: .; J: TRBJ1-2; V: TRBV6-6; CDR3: CASSYTGGLVTYGYTF; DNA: TGTGCCAGCAGTTACACCGGCGGACTAGTAACTTATGGCTACACCTTC
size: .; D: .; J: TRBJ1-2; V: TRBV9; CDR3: CASSGSSGGVYGYTF; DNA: TGTGCCAGCAGCGGAAGTAGCGGGGGCGTCTATGGCTACACCTTC
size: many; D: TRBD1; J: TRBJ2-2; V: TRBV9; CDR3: CASSGTGGRNTGELFF; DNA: TGTGCCAGCAGCGGGACAGGGGGCAGGAACACCGGGGAGCTGTTTTTT
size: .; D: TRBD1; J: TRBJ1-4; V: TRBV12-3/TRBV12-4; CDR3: CASSRDRRWEKLFF; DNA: TGTGCCAGCAGCCGGGACAGGCGGTGGGAAAAACTGTTTTTT
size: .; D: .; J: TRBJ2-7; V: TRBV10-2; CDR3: CASSQLTGPHEQYF; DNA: TGTGCCAGCAGCCAACTGACAGGACCCCACGAGCAGTACTTC
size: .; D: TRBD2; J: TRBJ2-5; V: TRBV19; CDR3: CASSISGRYQGTQYF; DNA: TGCGCCAGTAGTATAAGCGGGAGGTACCAAGGGACCCAGTACTTC
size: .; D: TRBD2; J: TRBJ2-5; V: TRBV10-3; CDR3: CAISERSGAYSETQYF; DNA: TGTGCCATCAGTGAGCGTAGCGGGGCTTATTCCGAGACCCAGTACTTC
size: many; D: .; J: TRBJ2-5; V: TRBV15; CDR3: CATSRDRQETQYF; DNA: TGTGCCACCAGCAGGGACCGGCAAGAGACCCAGTACTTC
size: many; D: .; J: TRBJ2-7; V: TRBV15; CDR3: CATSREVGGYEQYF; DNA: TGTGCCACCAGCAGAGAAGTGGGAGGCTACGAGCAGTACTTC
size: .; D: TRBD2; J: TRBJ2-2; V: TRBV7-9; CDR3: CASSQGTSGNPTGELFF; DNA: TGTGCCAGCAGCCAAGGGACTAGCGGGAATCCCACCGGGGAGCTGTTTTTT
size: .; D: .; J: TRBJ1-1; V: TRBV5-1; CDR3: CASSGGGLHMNTEAFF; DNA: TGCGCCAGCAGCGGGGGGGGGCTCCACATGAACACTGAAGCTTTCTTT
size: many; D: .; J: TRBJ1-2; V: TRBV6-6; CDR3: CASSWTVYGYTF; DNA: TGTGCCAGCAGTTGGACAGTCTATGGCTACACCTTC
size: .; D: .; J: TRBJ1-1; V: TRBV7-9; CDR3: CASSTRDAAFF; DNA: TGTGCCAGCAGTACCCGGGACGCAGCTTTCTTT
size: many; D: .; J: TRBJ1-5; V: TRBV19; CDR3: CASRIRGGNQPQHF; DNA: TGTGCCAGTAGGATACGAGGTGGCAATCAGCCCCAGCATTTT
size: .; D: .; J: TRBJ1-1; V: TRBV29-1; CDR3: CSVEVPGLAGVDTEAFF; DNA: TGCAGCGTTGAAGTTCCGGGACTAGCGGGGGTGGACACTGAAGCTTTCTTT
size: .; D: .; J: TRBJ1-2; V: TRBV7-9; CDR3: CASSLSGGSNAGTF; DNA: TGTGCCAGCAGCTTATCGGGCGGCTCCAATGCAGGTACCTTC
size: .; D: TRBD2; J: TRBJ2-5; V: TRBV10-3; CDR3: CAISASTSGGLETQYF; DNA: TGTGCCATCAGTGCTTCGACTAGCGGGGGGTTGGAGACCCAGTACTTC
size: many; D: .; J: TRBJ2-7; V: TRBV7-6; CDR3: CASSSGRGSYEQYF; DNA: TGTGCCAGCAGCTCCGGGCGGGGCTCCTACGAGCAGTACTTC
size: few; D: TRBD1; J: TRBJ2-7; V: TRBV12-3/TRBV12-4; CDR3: CASSSRTGRDSYEQYF; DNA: TGTGCCAGCAGTTCAAGGACAGGCCGAGACTCCTACGAGCAGTACTTC
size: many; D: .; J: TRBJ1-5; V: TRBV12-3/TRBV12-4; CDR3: CASSHGQIANQPQHF; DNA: TGTGCCAGCAGCCACGGACAGATAGCGAATCAGCCCCAGCATTTT
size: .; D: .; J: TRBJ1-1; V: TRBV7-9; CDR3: CANSSRALMNTEAFF; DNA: TGTGCCAACAGCTCCCGAGCCCTCATGAACACCGAAGCTTTCTTT
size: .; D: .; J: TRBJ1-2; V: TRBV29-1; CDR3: CSVEGGGYGYTF; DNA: TGCAGCGTTGAAGGGGGCGGCTATGGCTACACCTTC
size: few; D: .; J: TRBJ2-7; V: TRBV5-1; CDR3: CASSLAGDGPSYEQYF; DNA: TGCGCCAGCAGCTTGGCGGGGGACGGTCCCTCCTACGAGCAGTACTTC
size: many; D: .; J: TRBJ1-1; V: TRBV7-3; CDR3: CASSLTPYNGEAFF; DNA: TGTGCCAGCAGCTTAACGCCTTATAATGGTGAAGCTTTCTTT
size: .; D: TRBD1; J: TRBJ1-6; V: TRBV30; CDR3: CAWDNRGNSPLHF; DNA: TGTGCCTGGGATAACAGGGGTAATTCACCCCTCCACTTT
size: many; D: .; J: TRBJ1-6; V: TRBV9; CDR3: CASSAGFNSPLHF; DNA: TGTGCCAGCAGCGCCGGGTTTAATTCACCCCTCCACTTT
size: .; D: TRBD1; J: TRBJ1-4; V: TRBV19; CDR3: CASRPDGGQGLFF; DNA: TGTGCCAGTCGACCAGACGGGGGACAGGGACTGTTTTTT
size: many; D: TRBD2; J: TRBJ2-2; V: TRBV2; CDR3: CASTKAGANTGELFF; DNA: TGTGCCAGCACCAAGGCGGGAGCGAACACCGGGGAGCTGTTTTTT
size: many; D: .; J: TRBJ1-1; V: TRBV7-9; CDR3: CASSLAGRGAPNTEAFF; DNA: TGTGCCAGCAGCTTAGCAGGGAGGGGGGCCCCGAACACTGAAGCTTTCTTT
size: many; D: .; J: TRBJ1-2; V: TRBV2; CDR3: CASSEGGPYGYTF; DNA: TGTGCCAGCAGTGAAGGGGGCCCCTATGGCTACACCTTC
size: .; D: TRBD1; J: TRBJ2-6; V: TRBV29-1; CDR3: CSARQGFGANVLTF; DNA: TGCAGCGCACGACAGGGGTTTGGGGCCAACGTCCTGACTTTC
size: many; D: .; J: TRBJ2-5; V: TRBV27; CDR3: CASGPRASQETQYF; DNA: TGTGCCAGCGGACCCAGGGCTTCCCAAGAGACCCAGTACTTC
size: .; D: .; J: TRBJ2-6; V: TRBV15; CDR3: CATSILGGANVLTF; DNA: TGTGCCACCAGCATTCTGGGAGGGGCCAACGTCCTGACTTTC
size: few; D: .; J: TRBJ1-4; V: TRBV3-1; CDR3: CASSLRRDGEKLFF; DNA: TGTGCCAGCAGCCTGAGGCGGGACGGGGAAAAACTGTTTTTT
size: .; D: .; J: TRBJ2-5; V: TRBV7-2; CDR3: CASAMGEAQYF; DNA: TGTGCCAGCGCAATGGGAGAGGCCCAGTACTTC
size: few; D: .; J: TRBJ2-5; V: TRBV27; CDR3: CASTSRGGTRETQYF; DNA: TGTGCCAGCACTTCAAGGGGTGGGACTCGAGAGACCCAGTACTTC
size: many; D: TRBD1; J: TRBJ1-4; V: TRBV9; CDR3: CASSVDPGGNEKLFF; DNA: TGTGCCAGCAGCGTAGATCCAGGGGGGAATGAAAAACTGTTTTTT
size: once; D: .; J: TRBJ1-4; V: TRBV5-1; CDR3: CASSREDSEKLFF; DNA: TGCGCCAGCAGCAGAGAAGACAGCGAAAAACTGTTTTTT
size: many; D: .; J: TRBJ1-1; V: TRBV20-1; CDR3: CSARTGVTFVNTEAFF; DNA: TGCAGTGCTAGGACCGGGGTCACGTTCGTGAACACTGAAGCTTTCTTT
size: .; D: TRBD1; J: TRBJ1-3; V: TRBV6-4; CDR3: CASSDFGTGSGNTIYF; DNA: TGTGCCAGCAGTGACTTCGGGACAGGCTCTGGAAACACCATATATTTT
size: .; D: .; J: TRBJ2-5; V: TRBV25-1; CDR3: CASSSGNRDVQETQYF; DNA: TGTGCCAGCAGCTCAGGTAACCGGGACGTTCAAGAGACCCAGTACTTC
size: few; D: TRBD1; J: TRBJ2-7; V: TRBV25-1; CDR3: CASSQGQGSPYEQYF; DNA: TGTGCCAGCAGCCAGGGACAGGGGAGCCCCTACGAGCAGTACTTC
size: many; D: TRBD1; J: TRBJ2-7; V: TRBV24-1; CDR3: CATSESGTGGTSSYEQYF; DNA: TGTGCCACCAGTGAGTCCGGGACAGGGGGTACGAGCTCCTACGAGCAGTACTTC
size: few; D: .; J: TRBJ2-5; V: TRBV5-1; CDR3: CASSPKGQENLATYQETQYF; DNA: TGCGCCAGCAGCCCGAAGGGGCAGGAGAACCTGGCCACCTACCAAGAGACCCAGTACTTC
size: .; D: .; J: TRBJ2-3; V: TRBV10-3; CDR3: CATNQGGDTDTQYF; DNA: TGTGCCACAAATCAGGGGGGGGACACAGATACGCAGTATTTT
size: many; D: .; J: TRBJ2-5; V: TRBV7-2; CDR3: CASSQDFGDQYF; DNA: TGTGCCAGCAGCCAAGATTTTGGAGACCAGTACTTC
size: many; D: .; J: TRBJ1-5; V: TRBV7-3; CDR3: CASSLGVSNQPQHF; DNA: TGTGCCAGCAGCTTAGGAGTAAGTAATCAGCCCCAGCATTTT
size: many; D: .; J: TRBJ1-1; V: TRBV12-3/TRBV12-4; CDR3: CASSRTLHTEAFF; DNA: TGTGCCAGCAGTAGGACGTTACACACTGAAGCTTTCTTT
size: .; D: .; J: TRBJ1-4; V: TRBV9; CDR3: CASSERRRNEKLFF; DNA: TGTGCCAGCAGCGAACGGAGGCGGAATGAAAAACTGTTTTTT
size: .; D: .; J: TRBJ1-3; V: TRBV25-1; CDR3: CASSRQVSGNTIYF; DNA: TGCGCCAGCAGCCGACAGGTCTCTGGAAACACCATATATTTT